The TCR beta chain under discussion was sequenced for a study of T cells after yellow fever vaccination. General study results and limits: Among primary-vaccination clones, most reappeared after the booster, at roughly 96% for CD4 and approximately 88% for CD8.

Concerning this clonotype: Its antigen is unidentified. Compared with germline, one end of the junction differs, possibly owing to a read error.

CDR1 and CDR2 from the germline V gene are MNHEY and SVGAGI. This CDR3 has 15 residues. TCR cDNA, made by 5'RACE template switching, carried an added universal primer site and UMIs. TCRdb used MiXCR to reprocess the 5' RACE reads, holding one entry per CDR3 protein. Here the sample spans fewer than 650,000 distinct CDR3 sequences, 21% being singletons. This sample comprised PBMCs, obtained around 3 weeks after the first yellow fever vaccination. This receptor was identified in a man younger than 35 who received the YFV17D yellow fever vaccine. The chain carries TRBV6-5 and TRBJ1-5; no definite D call. The CDR3 reads CASSNSPGGNQPQHF. The CDR3 nucleotides are TGTGCCAGCAGTAACTCCCCCGGGGGCAATCAGCCCCAGCATTTT.